The source of this T cell receptor beta chain is a study of T cells in Graves' hyperthyroidism and ophthalmopathy. Overall study results and limits: The model predicted ophthalmopathy a median roughly six months before onset.

Amplification yielded TCR beta CDR3 regions, with RNA transcripts as the source. Initially, a first-round RT-PCR of the TCR CDR3 employed the HTBI primer set. TCRdb reanalysed the multiplex PCR reads using MiXCR and keeps one entry per CDR3 protein. The table shows under 800,000 distinct CDR3 sequences, with about 15% occurring only once. This CDR3 comprises 13 residues. Germline V gene lookup returns CDR1 MDHEN and CDR2 SYDVKM. The V and J ends lost 2 bases and 3 bases respectively, with 7 bases between them. This clonotype was recorded many times. Its antigen is not identified. The chain is built from TRBV28 and TRBJ1-1; D not certain. The source is a woman between 18 and 29 years old with Graves' hyperthyroidism. Sequenced input: blood. The CDR3, as DNA: TGTGCCAGCAGTTTAAAGGGTTACACTGAAGCTTTCTTT. It yields the protein CASSLKGYTEAFF.